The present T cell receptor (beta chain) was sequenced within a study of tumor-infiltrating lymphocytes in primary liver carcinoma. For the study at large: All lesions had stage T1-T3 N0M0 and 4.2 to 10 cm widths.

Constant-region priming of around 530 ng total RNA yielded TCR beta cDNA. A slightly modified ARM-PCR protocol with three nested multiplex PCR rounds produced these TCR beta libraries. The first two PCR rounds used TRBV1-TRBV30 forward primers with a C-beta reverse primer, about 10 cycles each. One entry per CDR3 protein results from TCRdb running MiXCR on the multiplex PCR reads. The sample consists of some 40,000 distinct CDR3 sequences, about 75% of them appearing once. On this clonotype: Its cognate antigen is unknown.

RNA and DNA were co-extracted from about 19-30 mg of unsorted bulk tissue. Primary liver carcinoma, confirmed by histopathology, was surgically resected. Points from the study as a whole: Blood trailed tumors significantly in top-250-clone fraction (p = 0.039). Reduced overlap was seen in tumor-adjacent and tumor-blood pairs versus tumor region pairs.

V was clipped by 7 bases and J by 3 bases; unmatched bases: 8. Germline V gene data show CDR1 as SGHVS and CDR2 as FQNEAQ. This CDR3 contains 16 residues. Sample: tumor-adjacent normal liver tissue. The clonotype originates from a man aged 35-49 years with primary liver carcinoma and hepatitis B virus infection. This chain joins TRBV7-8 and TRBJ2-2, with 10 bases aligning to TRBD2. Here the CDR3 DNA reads TGTGCCAGCACCTCGCTAGCGGGAGCTTACACCGGGGAGCTGTTTTTT. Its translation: CASTSLAGAYTGELFF.